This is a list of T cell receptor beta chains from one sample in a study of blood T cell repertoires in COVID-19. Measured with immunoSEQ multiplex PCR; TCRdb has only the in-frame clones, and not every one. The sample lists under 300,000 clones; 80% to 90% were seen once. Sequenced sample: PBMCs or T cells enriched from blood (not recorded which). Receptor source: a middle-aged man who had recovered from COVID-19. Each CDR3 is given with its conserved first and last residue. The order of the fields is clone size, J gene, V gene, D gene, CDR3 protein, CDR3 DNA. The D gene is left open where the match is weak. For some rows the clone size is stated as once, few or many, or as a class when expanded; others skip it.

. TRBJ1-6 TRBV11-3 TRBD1 CASSADRGSPLHF TGTGCCAGCAGCGCGGACAGGGGATCACCCCTCCACTTT
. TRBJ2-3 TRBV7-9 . CASSLGGAPTDTQYF TGTGCCAGCAGCTTGGGCGGGGCCCCCACAGATACGCAGTATTTT
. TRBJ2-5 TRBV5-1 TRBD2 CASSFLAGGTQETQYF TGCGCCAGCAGCTTCTTAGCGGGAGGAACTCAAGAGACCCAGTACTTC
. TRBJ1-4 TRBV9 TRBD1 CASSGTGRYEKLFF TGTGCCAGCAGCGGGACAGGGAGATATGAAAAACTGTTTTTT
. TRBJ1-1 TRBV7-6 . CASSLVGSPRSGWNTEAFF TGTGCCAGCAGCTTAGTGGGGTCCCCCAGGAGCGGGTGGAACACTGAAGCTTTCTTT
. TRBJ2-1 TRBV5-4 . CASSTRVSEQFF TGTGCCAGCAGCACTAGGGTTTCCGAGCAGTTCTTC
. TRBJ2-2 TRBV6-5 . CASSYAGNAGELFF TGTGCCAGCAGTTATGCGGGCAACGCCGGGGAGCTGTTTTTT
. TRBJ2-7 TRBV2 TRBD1 CASNGQGTSVQYF TGTGCCAGCAACGGACAGGGTACGAGTGTGCAGTACTTC
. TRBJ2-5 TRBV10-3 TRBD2 CAIGPTGTKETQYF TGTGCCATCGGGCCTACCGGGACTAAAGAGACCCAGTACTTC
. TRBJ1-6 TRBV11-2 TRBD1 CASSLFGTGGSYNSPLHF TGTGCCAGCAGCTTATTCGGGACAGGGGGCTCCTATAATTCACCCCTCCACTTT
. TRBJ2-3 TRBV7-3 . CASSFGGTDTQYF TGTGCCAGCAGCTTCGGAGGCACAGATACGCAGTATTTT
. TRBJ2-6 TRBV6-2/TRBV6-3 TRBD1 CASSGTGRANVLTF TGTGCCAGCAGTGGGACAGGGAGGGCCAACGTCCTGACTTTC
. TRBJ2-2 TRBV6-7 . CASSYVAGGHTGELFF TGTGCCAGCAGTTACGTAGCAGGAGGACACACCGGGGAGCTGTTTTTT
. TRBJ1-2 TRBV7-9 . CASSLELSGYTF TGTGCCAGCAGCTTAGAACTCTCGGGCTACACCTTC
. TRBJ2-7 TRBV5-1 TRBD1 CASNDGVQDRSYEQYF TGCGCCAGCAACGATGGGGTACAGGACAGGTCCTACGAGCAGTACTTC
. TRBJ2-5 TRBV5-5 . CASSLQFTGETQYF TGTGCCAGCAGCTTGCAGTTTACGGGGGAGACCCAGTACTTC
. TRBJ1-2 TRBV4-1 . CASSQLGPGDTNYGYTF TGCGCCAGCAGCCAATTGGGGCCAGGGGATACTAACTATGGCTACACCTTC
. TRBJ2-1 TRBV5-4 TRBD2 CASSTSGDYNEQFF TGTGCCAGCAGCACTAGCGGGGACTACAATGAGCAGTTCTTC
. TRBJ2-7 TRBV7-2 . CASSEQSGGPAYEQYF TGTGCCAGCAGCGAACAAAGCGGAGGCCCAGCGTACGAGCAGTACTTC
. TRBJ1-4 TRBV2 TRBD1 CASNGQAAANEKLFF TGTGCCAGCAATGGACAGGCGGCGGCTAATGAAAAACTGTTTTTT
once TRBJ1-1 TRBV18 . CASSPPWIRVDTEAFF TGTGCCAGCTCACCACCGTGGATCCGGGTAGACACTGAAGCTTTCTTT
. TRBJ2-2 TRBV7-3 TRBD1 CASSLTGDRLSHTGELFF TGTGCCAGCAGCTTAACAGGGGACAGATTAAGTCACACCGGGGAGCTGTTTTTT
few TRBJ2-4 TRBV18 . CASSPPMGRGNIQYF TGTGCCAGCTCACCACCGATGGGGCGAGGAAACATTCAGTACTTC
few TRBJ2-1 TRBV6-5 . CASSYSSRGPYNEQFF TGTGCCAGCAGTTACTCGAGTAGGGGCCCATACAATGAGCAGTTCTTC
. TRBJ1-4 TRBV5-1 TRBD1 CASSSSGTGGRNEKLFF TGCGCCAGCAGCTCCTCCGGGACAGGGGGGAGGAATGAAAAACTGTTTTTT
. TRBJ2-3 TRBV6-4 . CASSETGSTDTQYF TGTGCCAGCAGTGAGACAGGCAGCACAGATACGCAGTATTTT
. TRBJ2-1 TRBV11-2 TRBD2 CASSLAGGPYNEQFF TGTGCCAGCAGCTTAGCGGGAGGGCCCTACAATGAGCAGTTCTTC
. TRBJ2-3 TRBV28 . CASVPGAARYTDTQYF TGTGCCAGCGTACCGGGAGCGGCGAGATACACAGATACGCAGTATTTT
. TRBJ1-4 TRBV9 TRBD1 CASSPVGGGNNEKLFF TGTGCCAGCAGCCCCGTAGGGGGCGGAAATAATGAAAAACTGTTTTTT
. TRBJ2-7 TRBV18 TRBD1 CASSRRDRGTYEQYF TGTGCCAGCTCACGCCGGGACAGGGGAACCTACGAGCAGTACTTC
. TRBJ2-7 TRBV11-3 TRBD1 CASSLDLGAVPGQGARGYEQYF TGTGCCAGCAGCTTAGATTTGGGCGCGGTACCGGGACAGGGGGCCCGGGGATACGAGCAGTACTTC
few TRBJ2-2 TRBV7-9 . CASSFRQRTGELFF TGTGCCAGCAGCTTCCGGCAGCGCACCGGGGAGCTGTTTTTT
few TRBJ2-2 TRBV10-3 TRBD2 CAISEGTSGNAGELFF TGTGCCATCAGTGAGGGGACTAGCGGGAACGCCGGGGAGCTGTTTTTT
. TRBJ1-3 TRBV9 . CASSIATGHTSSGNTIYF TGTGCCAGCAGCATCGCGACAGGACACACGAGCTCTGGAAACACCATATATTTT
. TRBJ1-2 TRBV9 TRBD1 CASSVAQGNRSNYGYTF TGTGCCAGCAGCGTAGCACAGGGGAATAGAAGTAACTATGGCTACACCTTC
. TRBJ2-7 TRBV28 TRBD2 CASSQDLGLIYEQYF TGTGCCAGCAGTCAAGACTTGGGACTAATTTACGAGCAGTACTTC
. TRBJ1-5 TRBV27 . CASSQDRLQPQHF TGTGCCAGCAGTCAAGACAGGCTTCAGCCCCAGCATTTT
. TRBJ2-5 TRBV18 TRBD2 CASSPRTSGSKVETQYF TGTGCCAGCTCACCACGGACTAGCGGGAGTAAGGTAGAGACCCAGTACTTC
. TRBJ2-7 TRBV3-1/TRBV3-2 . CASSQGWDNYEQYF TGTGCCAGCAGCCAAGGGTGGGACAATTACGAGCAGTACTTC
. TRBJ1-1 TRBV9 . CASSVDGVGTEAFF TGTGCCAGCAGCGTAGACGGGGTGGGCACTGAAGCTTTCTTT
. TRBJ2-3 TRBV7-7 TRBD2 CASSLNRGGSTDTQYF TGTGCTAGCAGCTTAAATCGGGGGGGGAGCACAGATACGCAGTATTTT
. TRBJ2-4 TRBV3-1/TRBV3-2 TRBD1 CASSQDNRGLDIQYF TGTGCCAGCAGCCAAGATAACAGGGGGCTGGACATTCAGTACTTC
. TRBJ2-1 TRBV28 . CASRQNNEQFF TGTGCCAGCCGCCAGAACAATGAGCAGTTCTTC
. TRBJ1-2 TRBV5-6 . CASSLGNLGRRLYGYTF TGTGCCAGCAGCTTGGGGAACCTGGGGCGTAGGCTCTATGGCTACACCTTC
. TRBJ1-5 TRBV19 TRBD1 CASSMRGTGDPGNQPQHF TGTGCCAGTAGTATGAGGGGGACAGGGGATCCCGGCAATCAGCCCCAGCATTTT
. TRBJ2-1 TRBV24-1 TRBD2 CATNTPGLAGIGQFF TGTGCCACCAATACCCCGGGACTAGCGGGAATCGGGCAGTTCTTC
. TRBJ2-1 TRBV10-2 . CASRGISGYEQFF TGCGCCAGCAGGGGCATATCAGGCTATGAGCAGTTCTTC
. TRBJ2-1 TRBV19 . CASTRGSSYNEQFF TGTGCCAGTACCCGGGGGAGCTCCTACAATGAGCAGTTCTTC